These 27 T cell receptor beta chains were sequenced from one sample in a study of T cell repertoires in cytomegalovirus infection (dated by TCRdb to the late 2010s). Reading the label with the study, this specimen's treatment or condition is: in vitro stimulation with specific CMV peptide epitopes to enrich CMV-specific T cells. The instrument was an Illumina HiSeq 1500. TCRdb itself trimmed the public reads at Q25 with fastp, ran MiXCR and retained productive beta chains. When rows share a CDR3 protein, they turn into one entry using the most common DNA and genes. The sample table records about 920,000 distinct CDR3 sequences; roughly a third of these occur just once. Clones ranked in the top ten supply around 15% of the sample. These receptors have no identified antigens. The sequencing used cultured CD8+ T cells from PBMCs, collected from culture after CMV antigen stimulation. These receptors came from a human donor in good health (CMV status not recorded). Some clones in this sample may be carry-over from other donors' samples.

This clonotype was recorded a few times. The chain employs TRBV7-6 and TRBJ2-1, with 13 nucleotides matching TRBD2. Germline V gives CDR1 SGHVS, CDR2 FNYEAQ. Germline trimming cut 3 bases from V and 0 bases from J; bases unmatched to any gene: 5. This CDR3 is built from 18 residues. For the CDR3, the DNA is TGTGCCAGCAGCTTGACTAGCGGGGGGTCTTTCTCCTACAATGAGCAGTTCTTC. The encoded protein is CASSLTSGGSFSYNEQFF.

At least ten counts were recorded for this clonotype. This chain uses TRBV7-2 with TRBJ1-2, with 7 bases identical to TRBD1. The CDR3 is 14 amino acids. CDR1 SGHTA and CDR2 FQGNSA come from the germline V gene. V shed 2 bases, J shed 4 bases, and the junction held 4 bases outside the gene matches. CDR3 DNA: TGTGCCAGCAGCTTAATGGGGGACAGCTATGGCTACACCTTC. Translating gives CASSLMGDSYGYTF.

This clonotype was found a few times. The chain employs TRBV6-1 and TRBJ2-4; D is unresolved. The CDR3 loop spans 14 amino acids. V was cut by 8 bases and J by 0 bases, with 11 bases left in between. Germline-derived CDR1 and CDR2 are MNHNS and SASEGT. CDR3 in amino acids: CASDNSLAKNIQYF. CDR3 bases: TGTGCCAGCGACAACAGCTTAGCCAAAAACATTCAGTACTTC.

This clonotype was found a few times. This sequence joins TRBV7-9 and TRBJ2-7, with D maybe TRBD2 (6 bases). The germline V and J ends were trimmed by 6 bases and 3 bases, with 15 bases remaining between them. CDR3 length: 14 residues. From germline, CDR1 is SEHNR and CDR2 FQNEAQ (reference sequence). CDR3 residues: CASSLWDSIYEQYF. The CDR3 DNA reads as TGTGCCAGCAGTTTATGGGACTCCATCTACGAGCAGTACTTC. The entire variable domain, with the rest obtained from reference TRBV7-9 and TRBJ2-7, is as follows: DTGVSQNPRHKITKRGQNVTFRCDPISEHNRLYWYRQTLGQGPEFLTYFQNEAQLEKSRLLSDRFSAERPKGSFSTLEIQRTEQGDSAMYLCASSLWDSIYEQYFGPGTRLTVT.

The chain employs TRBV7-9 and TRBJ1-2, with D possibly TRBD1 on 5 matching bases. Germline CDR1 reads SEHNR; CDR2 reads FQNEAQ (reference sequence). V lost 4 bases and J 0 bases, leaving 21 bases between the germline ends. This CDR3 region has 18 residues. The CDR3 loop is CASSSTTGHPRANYGYTF. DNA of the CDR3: TGTGCCAGCAGCTCTACCACAGGACACCCGAGGGCTAACTATGGCTACACCTTC.

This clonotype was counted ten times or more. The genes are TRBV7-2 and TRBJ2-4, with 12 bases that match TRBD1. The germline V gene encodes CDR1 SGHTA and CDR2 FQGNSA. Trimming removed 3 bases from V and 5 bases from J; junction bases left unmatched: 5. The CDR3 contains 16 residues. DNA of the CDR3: TGTGCCAGCAGCTTTTGGGACAGGGGGCTCGAAAACATTCAGTACTTC. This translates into CASSFWDRGLENIQYF.

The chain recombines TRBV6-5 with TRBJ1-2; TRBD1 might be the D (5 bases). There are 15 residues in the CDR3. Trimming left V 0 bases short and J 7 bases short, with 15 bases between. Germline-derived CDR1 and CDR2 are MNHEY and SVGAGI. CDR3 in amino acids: CASSYSGAALRGYTF. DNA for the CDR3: TGTGCCAGCAGTTACTCAGGGGCTGCCTTGCGTGGCTACACCTTC.

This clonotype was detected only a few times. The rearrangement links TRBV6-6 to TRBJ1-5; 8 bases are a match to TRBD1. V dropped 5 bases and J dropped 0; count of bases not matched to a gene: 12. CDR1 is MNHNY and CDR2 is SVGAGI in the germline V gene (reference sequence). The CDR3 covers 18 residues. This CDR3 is CASSTQGARVYSNQPQHF. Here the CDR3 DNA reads TGTGCCAGCAGTACCCAGGGGGCGAGAGTGTATAGCAATCAGCCCCAGCATTTT.

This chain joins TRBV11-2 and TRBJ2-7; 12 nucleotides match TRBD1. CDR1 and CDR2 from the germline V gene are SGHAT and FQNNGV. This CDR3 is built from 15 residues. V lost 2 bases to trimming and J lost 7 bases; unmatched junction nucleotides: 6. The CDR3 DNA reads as TGTGCCAGCAGCTTAAGAGGGACAGGGGGCGGAGAGCAGTACGTC. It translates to CASSLRGTGGGEQYV.

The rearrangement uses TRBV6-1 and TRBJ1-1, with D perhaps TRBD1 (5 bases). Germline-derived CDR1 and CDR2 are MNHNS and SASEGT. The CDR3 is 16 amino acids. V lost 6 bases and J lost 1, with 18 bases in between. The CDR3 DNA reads TGTGCCAGCAGACTCAGGGAATCCTCCCCGAACACTGAAGCTTTCTTT. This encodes CASRLRESSPNTEAFF.

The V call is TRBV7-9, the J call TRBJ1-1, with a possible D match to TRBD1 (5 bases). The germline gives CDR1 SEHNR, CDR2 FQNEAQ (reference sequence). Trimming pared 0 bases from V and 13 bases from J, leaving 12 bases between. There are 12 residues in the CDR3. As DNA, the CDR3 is TGTGCCAGCAGCTTAGCGGCTGGGGGGGATTTCTTT. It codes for CASSLAAGGDFF.

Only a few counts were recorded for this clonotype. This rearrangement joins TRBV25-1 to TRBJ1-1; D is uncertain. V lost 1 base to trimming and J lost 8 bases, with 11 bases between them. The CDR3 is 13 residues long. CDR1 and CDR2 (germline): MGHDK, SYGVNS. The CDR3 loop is CASSESHALEAFF. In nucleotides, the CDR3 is TGTGCCAGCAGTGAATCCCACGCCCTAGAAGCTTTCTTT.

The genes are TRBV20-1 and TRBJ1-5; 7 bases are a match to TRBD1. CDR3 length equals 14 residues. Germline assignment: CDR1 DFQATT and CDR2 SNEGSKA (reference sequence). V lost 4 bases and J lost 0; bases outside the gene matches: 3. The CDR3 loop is CSANRQGSNQPQHF. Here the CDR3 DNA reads TGCAGTGCTAACCGACAGGGTAGCAATCAGCCCCAGCATTTT.

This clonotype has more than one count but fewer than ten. The CDR3 sequence: CSARERGPDTQYF. DNA of the CDR3: TGCAGTGCTAGAGAGAGGGGTCCAGATACGCAGTATTTT. The genes are TRBV20-1 and TRBJ2-3, with D perhaps being TRBD1 or TRBD2 (5 bases each). CDR1 is DFQATT and CDR2 is SNEGSKA in the germline V gene (reference sequence). V lost 0 bases and J 4 bases, leaving 8 bases between the germline ends. This CDR3 is built from 13 residues.

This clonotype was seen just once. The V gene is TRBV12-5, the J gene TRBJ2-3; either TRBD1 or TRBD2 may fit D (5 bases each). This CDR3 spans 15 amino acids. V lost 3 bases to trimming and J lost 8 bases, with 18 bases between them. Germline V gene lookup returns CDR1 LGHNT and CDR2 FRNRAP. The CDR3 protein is CASGFDPGPRRTQYF. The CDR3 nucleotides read TGTGCTAGTGGTTTTGATCCGGGACCCAGGCGTACGCAGTATTTT.

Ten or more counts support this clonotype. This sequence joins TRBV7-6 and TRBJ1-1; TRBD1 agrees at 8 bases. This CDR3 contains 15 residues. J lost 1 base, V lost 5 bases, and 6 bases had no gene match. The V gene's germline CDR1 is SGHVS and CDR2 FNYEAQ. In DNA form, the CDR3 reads TGTGCCAGCAGCCTCGGGACAGGAGGGAACACTGAAGCTTTCTTT. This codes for CASSLGTGGNTEAFF.

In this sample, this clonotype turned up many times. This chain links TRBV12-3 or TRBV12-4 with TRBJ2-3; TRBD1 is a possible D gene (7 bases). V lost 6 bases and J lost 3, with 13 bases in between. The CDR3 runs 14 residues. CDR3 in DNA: TGTGCCAGCAGCCAGGGGGGTGGAACAGATACGCAGTATTTT. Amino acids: CASSQGGGTDTQYF.

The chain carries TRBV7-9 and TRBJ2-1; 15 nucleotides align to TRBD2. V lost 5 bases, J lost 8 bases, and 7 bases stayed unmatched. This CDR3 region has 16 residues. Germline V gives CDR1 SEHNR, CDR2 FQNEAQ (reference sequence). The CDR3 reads CASSGTSGGLSDEQFF. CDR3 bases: TGTGCCAGCAGCGGGACTAGCGGGGGGCTAAGTGATGAGCAGTTCTTC.

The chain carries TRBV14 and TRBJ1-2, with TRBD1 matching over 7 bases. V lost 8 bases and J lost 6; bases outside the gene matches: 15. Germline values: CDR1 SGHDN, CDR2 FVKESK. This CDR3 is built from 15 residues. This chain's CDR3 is CASSRVSTGWDGYTF. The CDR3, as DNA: TGTGCCAGCTCCCGGGTATCGACAGGGTGGGATGGCTACACCTTC.

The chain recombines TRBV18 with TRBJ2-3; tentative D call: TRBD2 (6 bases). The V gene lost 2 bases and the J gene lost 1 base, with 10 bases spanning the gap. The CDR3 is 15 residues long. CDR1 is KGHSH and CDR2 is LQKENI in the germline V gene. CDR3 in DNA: TGTGCCAGCTCACCAAGGGGACTCCGCACAGATACGCAGTATTTT. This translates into CASSPRGLRTDTQYF.

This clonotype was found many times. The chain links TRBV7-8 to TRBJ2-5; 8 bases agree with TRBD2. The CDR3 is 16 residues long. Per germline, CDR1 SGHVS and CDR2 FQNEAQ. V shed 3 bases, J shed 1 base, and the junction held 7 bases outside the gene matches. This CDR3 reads CASSFKAGVSQETQYF. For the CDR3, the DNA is TGTGCCAGCAGCTTTAAAGCGGGGGTTTCCCAAGAGACCCAGTACTTC. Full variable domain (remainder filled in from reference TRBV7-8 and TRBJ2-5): GAGVSQSPRYKVAKRGQDVALRCDPISGHVSLFWYQQALGQGPEFLTYFQNEAQLDKSGLPSDRFFAERPEGSVSTLKIQRTQQEDSAVYLCASSFKAGVSQETQYFGPGTRLLVL.

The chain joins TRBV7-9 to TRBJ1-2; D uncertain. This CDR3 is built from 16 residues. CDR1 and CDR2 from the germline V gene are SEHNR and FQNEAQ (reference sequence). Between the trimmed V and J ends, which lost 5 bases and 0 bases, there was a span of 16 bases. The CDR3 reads CASSGRTVSSNYGYTF. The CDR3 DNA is TGTGCCAGCAGCGGAAGGACGGTTTCATCTAACTATGGCTACACCTTC.

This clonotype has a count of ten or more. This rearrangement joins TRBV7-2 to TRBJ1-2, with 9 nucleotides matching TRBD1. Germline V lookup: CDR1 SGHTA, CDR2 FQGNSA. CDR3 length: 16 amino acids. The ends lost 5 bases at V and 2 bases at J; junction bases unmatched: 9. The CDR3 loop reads CASSKPGTGKNYGYTF. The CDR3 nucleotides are TGTGCCAGCAGCAAACCCGGGACAGGGAAGAACTATGGCTACACCTTC.

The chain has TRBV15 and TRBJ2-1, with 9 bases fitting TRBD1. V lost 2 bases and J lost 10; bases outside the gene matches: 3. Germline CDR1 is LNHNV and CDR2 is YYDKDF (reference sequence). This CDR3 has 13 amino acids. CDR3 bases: TGTGCCACCAGCAGACGGACAGGGGCCGAGCAGTTCTTC. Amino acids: CATSRRTGAEQFF.

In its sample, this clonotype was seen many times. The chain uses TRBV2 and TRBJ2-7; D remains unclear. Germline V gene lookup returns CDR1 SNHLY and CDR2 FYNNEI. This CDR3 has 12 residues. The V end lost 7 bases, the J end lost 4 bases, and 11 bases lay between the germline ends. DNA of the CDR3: TGTGCCAGCAAGAACATTCTTTACGAGCAGTACGTC. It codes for CASKNILYEQYV.

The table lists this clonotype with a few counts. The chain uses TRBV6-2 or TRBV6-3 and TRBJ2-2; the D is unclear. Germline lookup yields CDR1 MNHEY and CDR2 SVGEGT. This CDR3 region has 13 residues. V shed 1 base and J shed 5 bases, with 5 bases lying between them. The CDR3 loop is CASSYFTTGELFF. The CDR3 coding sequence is TGTGCCAGCAGTTACTTCACTACCGGGGAGCTGTTTTTT.

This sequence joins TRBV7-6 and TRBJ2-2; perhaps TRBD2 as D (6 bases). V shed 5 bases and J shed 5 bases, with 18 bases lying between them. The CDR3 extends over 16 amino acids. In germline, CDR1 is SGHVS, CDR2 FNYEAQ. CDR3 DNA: TGTGCCAGCAGCCCCCGTGTTGGCGGGGAAACCGGGGAGCTGTTTTTT. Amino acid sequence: CASSPRVGGETGELFF.